The clone carrying this T cell receptor (beta chain) was counted at least ten times. Its antigen is as yet unknown. This record belongs to a study of T cells in Graves' hyperthyroidism and ophthalmopathy. Study-level points and caveats: Blood shared most expanded thyroid clonotypes above 0.001.

Each ophthalmopathy patient scored at least 3 on the Clinical Activity Score and at least 4 on NOSPECS grade, with duration under 3 months. It was 8 to 10 ml of fresh peripheral blood that supplied the PBMCs. The TCR beta CDR3 regions underwent amplification using RNA transcripts as the source. The primer set for the first-round RT-PCR of the TCR CDR3 was HTBI. TCRdb re-called the multiplex PCR reads through MiXCR, storing one row per CDR3 protein. Of about 520,000 distinct CDR3 sequences listed, around 22% were seen once; the top ten hold approximately 10%. Germline V gives CDR1 DFQATT, CDR2 SNEGSKA (reference sequence). CDR3 length: 14 amino acids. Trimming shortened V by 3 bases and J by 3 bases, and 11 bases separated the two germline ends.

The sample taken for sequencing was blood. The chain links TRBV20-1 to TRBJ2-2; no clear D gene. This TCR was recovered from a woman aged 25 to 39 with Graves' ophthalmopathy. CDR3 sequence reads: CSASKGSDTGELFF. CDR3 sequence (DNA): TGCAGTGCTAGTAAGGGATCAGACACCGGGGAGCTGTTTTTT.